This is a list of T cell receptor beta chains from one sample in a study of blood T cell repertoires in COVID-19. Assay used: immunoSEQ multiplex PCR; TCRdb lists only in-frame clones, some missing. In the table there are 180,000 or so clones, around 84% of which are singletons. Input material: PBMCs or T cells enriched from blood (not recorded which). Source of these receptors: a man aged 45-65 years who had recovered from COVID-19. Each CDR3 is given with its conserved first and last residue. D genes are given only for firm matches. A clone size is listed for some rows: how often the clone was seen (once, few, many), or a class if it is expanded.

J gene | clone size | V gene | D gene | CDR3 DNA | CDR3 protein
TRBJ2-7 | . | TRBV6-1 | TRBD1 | TGTGCCAGCAGTGTCCTAGGGACAGTAGCCAACTACGAGCAGTACTTC | CASSVLGTVANYEQYF
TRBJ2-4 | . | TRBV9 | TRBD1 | TGTGCCAGCAGCCCCCTACCCAGGGGGAACATTCAGTACTTC | CASSPLPRGNIQYF
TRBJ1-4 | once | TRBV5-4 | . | TGTGCCAGCAGCGCGGCGGGGGCAGGGAAGGAAAAACTGTTTTTT | CASSAAGAGKEKLFF
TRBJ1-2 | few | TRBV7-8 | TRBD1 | TGTGCCAGCAGCTTACCCTCAGGGGGAGGCTACACCTTC | CASSLPSGGGYTF
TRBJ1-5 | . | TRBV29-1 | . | TGCAGCGTTGGGACAGGCAATCAGCCCCAGCATTTT | CSVGTGNQPQHF
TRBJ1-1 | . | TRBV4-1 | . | TGCGCCAGCAGCCAAGTAGGTGGGCTGAACACTGAAGCTTTCTTT | CASSQVGGLNTEAFF
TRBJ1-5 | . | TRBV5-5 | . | TGTGCCAGCAGCTCTGAGGTTCATAGATCCAATCAGCCCCAGCATTTT | CASSSEVHRSNQPQHF
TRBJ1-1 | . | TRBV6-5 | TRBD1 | TGTGCCAACGACAGGGGGCTTGTGAACACTGAAGCTTTCTTT | CANDRGLVNTEAFF
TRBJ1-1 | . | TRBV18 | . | TGTGCCAGCTCAGCGACAGGAACCAACACTGAAGCTTTCTTT | CASSATGTNTEAFF
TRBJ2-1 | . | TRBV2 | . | TGTGCCAGCAGTGCAACAGTGAATGAGCAGTTCTTC | CASSATVNEQFF
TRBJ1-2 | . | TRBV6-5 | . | TGTGCCAGCAGTTACTCTGGAGCCCGGATTGGCTACACCTTC | CASSYSGARIGYTF
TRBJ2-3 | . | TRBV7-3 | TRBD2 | TGTGCCAGCAGCTTAAAGAGCGGGGGCAGCACAGATACGCAGTATTTT | CASSLKSGGSTDTQYF
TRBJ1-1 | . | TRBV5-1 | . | TGCGCCAGCAGCGGGGAGCGTATGAACACTGAAGCTTTCTTT | CASSGERMNTEAFF
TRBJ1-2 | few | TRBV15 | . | TGTGCCACCAGCAGAGATCGGCGGGGAAACGGCTACACCTTC | CATSRDRRGNGYTF
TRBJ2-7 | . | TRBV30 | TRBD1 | TGTGCCTGTCGACAGGGATCCTACGAGCAGTACTTC | CACRQGSYEQYF